This T cell receptor beta chain emerged from a study of OX40 agonist ivuxolimab in advanced cancers. The V and J ends lost 4 bases and 0 bases respectively, with 12 bases between them. This CDR3 is built from 15 residues. Germline V gene lookup returns CDR1 SGHAT and CDR2 FQNNGV. The table came from immunoSEQ multiplex PCR; TCRdb's copy has only in-frame clones and leaves some out. The sample consists of roughly 45,000 clones, 85% of them appearing once. The chain has TRBV11-2 and TRBJ1-2; unclear D gene. The sequence was obtained from an adult with an advanced solid tumor such as melanoma, head and neck, liver or kidney cancer. This specimen consisted of CD4+ or CD8+ T cells sorted from blood, obtained in a trial of the OX40 agonist ivuxolimab. In DNA, the CDR3 is TGTGCCAGCAGCTACCTCGCAGGTGCTAACTATGGCTACACCTTC. Its translation: CASSYLAGANYGYTF.